This TCR beta chain comes out of a study of memory CD4+ T cells and cytomegalovirus serostatus (dated by TCRdb to the late 2010s). Describing the broader study: The roughly 35 healthy Belgian adults in the cohort included 9 who were CMV seropositive and around 25 who were CMV seronegative. CD4+ memory TCRbeta repertoires of a Belgian cohort with known cytomegalovirus serostatus were sequenced in order to replicate a published TCR-based CMV serostatus classifier.

Single viable CD3+CD4+CD8-CD45RO+ cells were sorted as memory CD4+ T cells on a FACSAria II. CMV serostatus was assessed using a Roche Elecsys assay, by which serum IgG against CMV pp150, pp28, p38 and p52 was detected. Following thawing, total CD4+ T cells were enriched through positive selection using CD4 magnetic microbeads. Samples originated from another study that specifically interrogated the CD4+ T cell memory repertoire. Following standard operating procedures, peripheral blood mononuclear cells were isolated and cryopreserved, while serum was kept at -80 degrees C. The staining relied on CD3-PerCP (BW264/56), CD4-APC (RPA-T4), CD45RO-PE (UCHT1) and CD8-Pacific Orange (3B5) antibodies, and Sytox blue was used to exclude non-viable cells. What the research found in general, with its limitations: A median bootstrapped AUC of around 0.94 with a 95% CI of 0.76-1.00 was achieved on the Belgian cohort by the original-framework classifier. Of roughly 170 previously reported CMV-associated TCRbeta sequences, approximately 64 appeared in the CD4+ memory repertoires, each in one to five individuals. CMV serostatus prediction reached a median bootstrapped AUC of 0.95 with the original framework and approximately 0.92 with a US-trained random forest. Only CD4+CD45RO+ memory cells were sequenced, in contrast to the original study, in which naive and memory CD4+ and CD8+ populations were covered. Results were interpreted as suggesting that the CMV-associated TCR signature is largely present in the CD4+ memory repertoire.

The Quick-DNA Microprep Kit was used to extract genomic DNA from the sorted cells. Amplification of TCRbeta DNA was done with the immunoSEQ hsTCRbeta kit, following the protocol from the manufacturer. An Illumina MiSeq instrument was used to sequence the TCRbeta libraries. As for the authors' bioinformatics: Once out-of-frame sequences had been removed, about 2,000,000 distinct TCRbeta sequences were left, which works out to an average of roughly 67,000 per individual. Each individual was scored by the count of 150 to 200 previously reported CMV-associated TCRbeta sequences and the total productive distinct TCRbeta count. A beta-binomial model was reimplemented in Python, and random forests from scikit-learn, run with default parameters, were trained on data from the US cohort. Classifier performance on the Belgian cohort was summarized as median AUC with percentile confidence intervals calculated over 10,000 bootstrap iterations. TCRdb obtained this table from immuneACCESS and retained in-frame rearrangements with V and J assigned. These tables miss some clones; where compared with another copy, unresolved V genes account for less than half of the shortfall, and the remainder is unexplained. D and trimming were read from the DNA, whereas the V and J calls and clone size are those reported in that table. The sample records tens of thousands of clones, over 70% of which are singletons. The ten largest clones represent roughly 1% of the sample.

Clipping removes 2 bases from V and 9 bases from J, with 11 as the unmatched junction base count. CDR1 and CDR2, looked up from the germline V gene, are MGHDK and SYGVNS. From the cysteine up to the phenylalanine, the CDR3 has a length of 16 residues. Just CDR3 DNA is preserved here, 48 bases in frame from base 1. Remarks on this clone: The antigen it binds to is not known. No much larger clonotype is one base removed from it; base qualities were not supplied.

Source material: memory CD4+ T cells from blood. The chain uses TRBV25-1 and TRBJ2-2; 8 middle bases align to TRBD1. This receptor was identified in an adult in good health and CMV-seronegative. The CDR3 reads as follows: CASSEEGKGQGRELFF. The bases read TGTGCCAGCAGTGAAGAGGGGAAAGGACAGGGCCGGGAGCTGTTTTTT.